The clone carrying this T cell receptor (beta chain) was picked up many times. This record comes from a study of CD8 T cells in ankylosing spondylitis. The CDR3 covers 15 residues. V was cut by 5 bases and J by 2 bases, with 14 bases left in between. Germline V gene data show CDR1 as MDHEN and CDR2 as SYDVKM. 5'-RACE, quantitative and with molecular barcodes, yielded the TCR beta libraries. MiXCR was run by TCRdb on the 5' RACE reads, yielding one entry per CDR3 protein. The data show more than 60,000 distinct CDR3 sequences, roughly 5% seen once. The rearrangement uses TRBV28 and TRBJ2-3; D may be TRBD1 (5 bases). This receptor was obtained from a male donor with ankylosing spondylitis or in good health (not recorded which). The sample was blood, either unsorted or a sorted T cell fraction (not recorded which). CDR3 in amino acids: CASSPPTELTDTQYF. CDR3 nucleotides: TGTGCCAGCAGTCCCCCGACAGAGCTCACAGATACGCAGTATTTT.